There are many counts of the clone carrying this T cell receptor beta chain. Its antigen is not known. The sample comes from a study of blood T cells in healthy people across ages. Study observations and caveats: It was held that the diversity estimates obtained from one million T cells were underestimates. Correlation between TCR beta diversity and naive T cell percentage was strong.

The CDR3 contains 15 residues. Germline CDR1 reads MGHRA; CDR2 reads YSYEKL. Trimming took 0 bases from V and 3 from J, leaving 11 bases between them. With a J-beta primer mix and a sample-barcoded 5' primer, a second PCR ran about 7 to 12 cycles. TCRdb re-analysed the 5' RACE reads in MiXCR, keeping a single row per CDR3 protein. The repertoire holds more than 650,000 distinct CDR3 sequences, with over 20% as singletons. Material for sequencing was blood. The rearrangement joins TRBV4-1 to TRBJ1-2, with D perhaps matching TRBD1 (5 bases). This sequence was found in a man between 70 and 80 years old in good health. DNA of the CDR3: TGCGCCAGCAGCCAAGACTTTGGCAGGGACTATGGCTACACCTTC. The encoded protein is CASSQDFGRDYGYTF.